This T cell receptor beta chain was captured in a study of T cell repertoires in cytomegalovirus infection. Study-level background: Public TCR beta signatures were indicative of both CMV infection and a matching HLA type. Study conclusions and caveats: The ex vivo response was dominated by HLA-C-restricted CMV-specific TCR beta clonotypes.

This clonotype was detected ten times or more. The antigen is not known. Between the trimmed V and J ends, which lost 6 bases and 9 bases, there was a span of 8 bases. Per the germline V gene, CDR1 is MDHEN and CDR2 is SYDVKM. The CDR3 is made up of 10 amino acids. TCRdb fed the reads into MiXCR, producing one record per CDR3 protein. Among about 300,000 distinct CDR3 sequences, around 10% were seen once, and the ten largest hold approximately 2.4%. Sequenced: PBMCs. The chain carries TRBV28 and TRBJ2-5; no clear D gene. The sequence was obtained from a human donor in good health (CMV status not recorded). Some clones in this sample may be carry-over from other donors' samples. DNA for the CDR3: TGTGCCAGCAGCCTTTCGCCCCAGTACTTC. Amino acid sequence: CASSLSPQYF.